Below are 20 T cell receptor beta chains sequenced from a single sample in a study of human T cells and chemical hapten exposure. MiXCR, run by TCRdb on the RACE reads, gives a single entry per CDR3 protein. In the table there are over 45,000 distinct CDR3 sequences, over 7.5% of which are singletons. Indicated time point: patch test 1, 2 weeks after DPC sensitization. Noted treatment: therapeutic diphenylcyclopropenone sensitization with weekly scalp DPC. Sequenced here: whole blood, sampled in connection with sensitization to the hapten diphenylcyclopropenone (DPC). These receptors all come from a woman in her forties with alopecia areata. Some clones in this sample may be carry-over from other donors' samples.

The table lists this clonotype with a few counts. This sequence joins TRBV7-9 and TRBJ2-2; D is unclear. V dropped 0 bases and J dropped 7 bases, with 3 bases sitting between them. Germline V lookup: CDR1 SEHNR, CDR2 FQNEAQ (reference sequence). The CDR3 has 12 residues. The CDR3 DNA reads TGTGCCAGCAGCTTAGCAGGCGGGGAGCTGTTTTTT. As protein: CASSLAGGELFF.

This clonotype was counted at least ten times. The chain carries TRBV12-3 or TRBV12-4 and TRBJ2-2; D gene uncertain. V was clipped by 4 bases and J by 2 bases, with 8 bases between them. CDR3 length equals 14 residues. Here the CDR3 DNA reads TGTGCCAGCAGTTGGCTGGGAAACACCGGGGAGCTGTTTTTT. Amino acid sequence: CASSWLGNTGELFF.

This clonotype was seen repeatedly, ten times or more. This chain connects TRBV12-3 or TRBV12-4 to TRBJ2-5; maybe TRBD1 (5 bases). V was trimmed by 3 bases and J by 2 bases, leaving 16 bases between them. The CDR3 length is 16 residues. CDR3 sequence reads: CASSFSGQQYQETQYF. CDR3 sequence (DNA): TGTGCCAGCAGTTTTTCCGGACAACAGTATCAAGAGACCCAGTACTTC.

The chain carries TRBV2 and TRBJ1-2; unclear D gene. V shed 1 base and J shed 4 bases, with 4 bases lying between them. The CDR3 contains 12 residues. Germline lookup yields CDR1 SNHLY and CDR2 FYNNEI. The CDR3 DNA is TGTGCCAGCAGTGAAGACAGCTATGGCTACACCTTC. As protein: CASSEDSYGYTF.

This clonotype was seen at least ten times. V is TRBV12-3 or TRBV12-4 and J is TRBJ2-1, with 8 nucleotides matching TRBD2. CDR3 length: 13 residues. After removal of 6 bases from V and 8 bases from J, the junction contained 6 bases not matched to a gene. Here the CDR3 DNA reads TGTGCCAGCAGCCCCAGCGGGAGAGATGAGCAGTTCTTC. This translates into CASSPSGRDEQFF.

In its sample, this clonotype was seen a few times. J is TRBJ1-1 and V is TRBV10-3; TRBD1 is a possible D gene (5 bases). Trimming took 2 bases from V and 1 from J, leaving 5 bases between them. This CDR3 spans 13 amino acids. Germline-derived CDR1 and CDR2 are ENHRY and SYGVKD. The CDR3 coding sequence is TGTGCCATCAGTGAGCAGGGGAACACTGAAGCTTTCTTT. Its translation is CAISEQGNTEAFF.

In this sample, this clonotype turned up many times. The CDR3 bases are TGTGCCAGCAGCTTAATCTGGCGGGAGACCCAGTACTTC. This codes for CASSLIWRETQYF. This sequence joins TRBV7-8 and TRBJ2-5, with D unclear. The CDR3 has 13 residues. CDR1 is SGHVS, CDR2 FQNEAQ, per germline. The ends were cut back, 2 bases at V and 5 bases at J, with 9 bases in the middle. Variable domain in full (rest from reference TRBV7-8 and TRBJ2-5): GAGVSQSPRYKVAKRGQDVALRCDPISGHVSLFWYQQALGQGPEFLTYFQNEAQLDKSGLPSDRFFAERPEGSVSTLKIQRTQQEDSAVYLCASSLIWRETQYFGPGTRLLVL.

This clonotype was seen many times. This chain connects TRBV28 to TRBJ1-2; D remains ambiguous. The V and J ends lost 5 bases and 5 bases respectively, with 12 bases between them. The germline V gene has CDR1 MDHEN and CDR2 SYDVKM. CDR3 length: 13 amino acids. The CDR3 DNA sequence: TGTGCCAGCAGTCTCCCGTACTTTTATGGCTACACCTTC. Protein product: CASSLPYFYGYTF.

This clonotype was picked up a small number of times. Written as DNA, the CDR3 is TGTGCCAGCAGCCCAGACAGGGGGGCAGATACGCAGTATTTT. Amino acid sequence: CASSPDRGADTQYF. The rearrangement uses TRBV7-3 and TRBJ2-3; 9 bases agree with TRBD1. This CDR3 is built from 14 residues. J was trimmed by 4 bases and V by 5 bases; bases with no gene match: 4. The germline V gene has CDR1 SGHTA and CDR2 FQGTGA.

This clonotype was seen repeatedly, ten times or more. The CDR3 sequence is CASSSRRDGIMDTQYF. The DNA for the CDR3 is TGTGCCAGCAGCTCGAGAAGAGATGGTATTATGGATACGCAGTATTTT. The rearrangement joins TRBV3-1 to TRBJ2-3; D uncertain. The germline V and J ends were trimmed by 5 bases and 6 bases, with 21 bases remaining between them. The CDR3 is 16 residues long. CDR1 and CDR2 (germline): LGHDT, YNNKEL (reference sequence).

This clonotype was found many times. For the CDR3, the DNA is TGCAGCGTTGATAGGCAGAATGGCTACACCTTC. Translating gives CSVDRQNGYTF. The genes are TRBV29-1 and TRBJ1-2; D remains unclear. CDR3 size: 11 residues. Germline V gene data show CDR1 as SQVTM and CDR2 as ANQGSEA. Deletions cut 3 bases from V and 6 bases from J, with 8 bases between.

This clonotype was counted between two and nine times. This CDR3 is CASSLAPGLAGATTLAKNIQYF. DNA for the CDR3: TGTGCCAGCAGCTTAGCCCCGGGACTAGCGGGGGCCACCACACTAGCCAAAAACATTCAGTACTTC. This chain uses TRBV7-2 with TRBJ2-4, with 14 bases identical to TRBD2. This CDR3 region has 22 residues. Germline trimming cut 0 bases from V and 0 bases from J; bases unmatched to any gene: 13. Germline V gene data show CDR1 as SGHTA and CDR2 as FQGNSA.

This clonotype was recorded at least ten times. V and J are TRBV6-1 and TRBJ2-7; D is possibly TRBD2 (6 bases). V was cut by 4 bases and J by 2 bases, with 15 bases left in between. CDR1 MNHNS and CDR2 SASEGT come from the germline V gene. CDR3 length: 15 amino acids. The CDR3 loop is CASSVALGGTYEQYF. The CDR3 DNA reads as TGTGCCAGCAGTGTCGCCCTCGGCGGGACCTACGAGCAGTACTTC.

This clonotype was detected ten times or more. The CDR3 protein is CASSERGQVGTEAFF. In DNA form, the CDR3 reads TGTGCCAGCAGTGAGAGGGGGCAAGTTGGGACTGAAGCTTTCTTT. The chain joins TRBV6-1 to TRBJ1-1; 7 bases are a match to TRBD1. This CDR3 has 15 amino acids. J lost 5 bases, V lost 3 bases, and 9 bases had no gene match. In germline, CDR1 is MNHNS, CDR2 SASEGT.

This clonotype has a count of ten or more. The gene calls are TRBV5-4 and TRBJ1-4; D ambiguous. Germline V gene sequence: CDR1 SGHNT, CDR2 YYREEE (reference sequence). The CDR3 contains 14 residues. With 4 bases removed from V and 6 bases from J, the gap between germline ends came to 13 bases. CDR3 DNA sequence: TGTGCCAGCAGCCCGCAGTTGAGGGATGAAAAACTGTTTTTT. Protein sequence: CASSPQLRDEKLFF.

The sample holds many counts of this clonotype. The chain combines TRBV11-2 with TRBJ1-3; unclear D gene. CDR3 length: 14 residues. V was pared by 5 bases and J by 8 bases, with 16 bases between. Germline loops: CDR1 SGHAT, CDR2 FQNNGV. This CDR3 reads CASSLRRSRDTIYF. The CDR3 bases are TGTGCCAGCAGCCTAAGACGTTCTCGGGACACCATATATTTT.

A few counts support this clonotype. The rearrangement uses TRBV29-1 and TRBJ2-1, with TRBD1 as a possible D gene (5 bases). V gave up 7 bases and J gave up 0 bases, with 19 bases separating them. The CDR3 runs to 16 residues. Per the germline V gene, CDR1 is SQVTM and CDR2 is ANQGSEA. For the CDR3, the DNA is TGCAGCGGCATCGGACAAAACCCTCTCTCCTACAATGAGCAGTTCTTC. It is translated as CSGIGQNPLSYNEQFF.

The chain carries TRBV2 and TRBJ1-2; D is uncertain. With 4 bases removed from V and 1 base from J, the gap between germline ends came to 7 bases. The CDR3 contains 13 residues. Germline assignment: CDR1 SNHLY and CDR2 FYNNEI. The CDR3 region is CASSAGINYGYTF. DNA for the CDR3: TGTGCCAGCAGTGCGGGCATTAACTATGGCTACACCTTC.

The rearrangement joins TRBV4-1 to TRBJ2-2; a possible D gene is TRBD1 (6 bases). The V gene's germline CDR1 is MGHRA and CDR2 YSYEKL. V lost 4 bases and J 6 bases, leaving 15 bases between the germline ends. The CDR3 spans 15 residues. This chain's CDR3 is CASSRETGTPGELFF. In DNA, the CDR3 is TGCGCCAGCAGCCGAGAAACCGGGACACCCGGGGAGCTGTTTTTT.

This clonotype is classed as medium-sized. The CDR3 DNA sequence: TGCAGCGTTACAGGGGGCGTGGGCTACACCTTC. This codes for CSVTGGVGYTF. V gene TRBV29-1 combines with J gene TRBJ1-2; 9 bases match TRBD1. Germline CDR1 SQVTM, CDR2 ANQGSEA. Trimming at V came to 5 bases and at J to 8 bases, leaving 3 bases not matched to a gene. The CDR3 is 11 residues long.